This T cell receptor beta chain is from a study of tumor-infiltrating lymphocytes in primary liver carcinoma. Study details: The patients, men and women alike, were aged 30 to 69 years.

With 6 bases removed from V and 10 bases from J, the gap between germline ends came to 21 bases. Germline V gene sequence: CDR1 SQVTM, CDR2 ANQGSEA. The CDR3 runs 14 residues. Findings and caveats of the study: Pairs comparing tumor with adjacent tissue or blood overlapped less than pairs drawn from tumor regions. Just around 7-24% of top clones spanned all five tumor regions. Significantly larger top-250-clone fractions were found in tumors than in blood (p = 0.039).

Co-extracted RNA and DNA came from about 19-30 mg of unsorted bulk tissue. In regard to this clonotype: What it binds is not known.

The investigators made TCR beta cDNA from approximately 0.5 ug total RNA, using a constant-region primer. Slightly modified ARM-PCR with three nested multiplex PCR rounds yielded TCR beta libraries. Rounds one and two of PCR, each of roughly 11 cycles, were primed with TRBV1-TRBV30 forward primers and a C-beta reverse primer. One entry per CDR3 protein results from TCRdb running MiXCR on the multiplex PCR reads. The sample includes roughly 49,000 distinct CDR3 sequences, 65% to 85% of them seen just once. The rearrangement joins TRBV29-1 to TRBJ2-2, with D possibly TRBD1 on 7 matching bases. Sequencing was carried out using liver tumor tissue from sampling region 5. Subset denoted: tumor region T5, tumor centre. The origin of this receptor is a man aged 35 to 55 with primary liver carcinoma and hepatitis B virus infection. The DNA of the CDR3 is TGCAGCGTCTGCGGGACAGTGGGTCGCGTGGAGCTGTTTTTT. Translating it yields CSVCGTVGRVELFF.